The T cell receptor beta chain described here comes from a study of cytotoxic CD8 clonotypes in ibrutinib-treated CLL. The study, taken as a whole, reports: Samples from sustained-remission and progressing patients were taken at different times. With treatment, public clonotypes, which were uncommon, either contracted or remained stable.

The data were produced by immunoSEQ multiplex PCR, yet TCRdb's version contains in-frame clones alone and is incomplete. In the table there are fewer than 100,000 clones, roughly 77% of which are singletons. Notes on this clone: The antigen remains unidentified.

Germline V gene sequence: CDR1 MDHEN, CDR2 SYDVKM. This CDR3 has 16 amino acids. V shed 5 bases, J shed 5 bases, and the junction held 11 bases outside the gene matches. The sequenced sample was PBMCs, obtained after 12 months of ibrutinib treatment. V and J are TRBV28 and TRBJ2-1; 8 bases match TRBD2. The sequence came from a human donor with chronic lymphocytic leukemia. This CDR3 reads CASSPHRGGGDNEQFF. DNA for the CDR3: TGTGCCAGCAGTCCCCACCGGGGGGGAGGGGACAATGAGCAGTTCTTC.